This TCR beta chain was identified during a study of cytomegalovirus exposure and HLA in healthy donors. Notes on this clone: The antigen is unknown. The same CDR3 arises from other DNA sequences in this sample as well.

The CDR3 runs to 14 residues. Germline V gene lookup returns CDR1 SGHTA and CDR2 FQGNSA. Between the trimmed V and J ends, which lost 3 bases and 0 bases, there was a span of 6 bases. General study findings and limits: It was in a later analysis that TCR association rates were seen to vary by HLA locus, highest for DRB1 and lowest for HLA-C. Later, an analysis found that common viral pathogens appeared to be linked with several of the most significant clusters. Analyses of presence/absence relied on an assumption of roughly uniform sequencing depth across donors.

Primers for the PCR totalled 60 Vbeta and 13 Jbeta. The table came from immunoSEQ multiplex PCR; TCRdb's copy has only in-frame clones and leaves some out. The table includes fewer than 120,000 clones, 76% detected once. The chain recombines TRBV7-2 with TRBJ1-3, with unresolved D. The TCR comes from a man aged 25-45 years in good health and CMV-seropositive. The sample comprised PBMCs. The CDR3 sequence: CASSLGSSGNTIYF. DNA of the CDR3: TGTGCCAGCAGCTTGGGCAGCTCTGGAAACACCATATATTTT.